This is a list of T cell receptor beta chains from one sample in a study of T cell responses to AZD1222 COVID-19 vaccine. Profiling relied on immunoSEQ multiplex PCR, and the TCRdb table lists in-frame clones only, not all of them. The data show some 61,000 clones, approximately 84% seen once. The material was peripheral blood, obtained on day 0 of AZD1222 vaccination. Source of these receptors: an adult in good health. The CDR3 runs from the conserved cysteine through the conserved F or W. The D gene is left open where the match is weak. For some rows the clone size is stated as once, few or many, or as a class when expanded; others skip it.

TRBJ2-1	18	TRBD2	TRBV3-1/TRBV3-2	NA	TGTGCCAGCAGCCAAGTTTCATGGCGGACTAGCGGGAACAATGAGCAGTTCTTC	CASSQVSWRTSGNNEQFF
TRBJ2-7	15	TRBD1	TRBV4-1	NA	TGCGCCAGCAGCCAAGTGGACAGGGGCTCCTACGAGCAGTACTTC	CASSQVDRGSYEQYF
TRBJ1-4	18	NA	TRBV5-1	NA	TGCGCCAGCAGCTTGGGGGGGTACAGGAGTGCAACTAATGAAAAACTGTTTTTT	CASSLGGYRSATNEKLFF
TRBJ2-5	14	TRBD1	TRBV19	NA	TGTGCCAGTAGCGGACAGGGTACGGGAGAGACCCAGTACTTC	CASSGQGTGETQYF
TRBJ1-5	14	TRBD1	TRBV6-6	NA	TGTGCCAGCAGTTACCGCGACAGGGTTCAGCCCCAGCATTTT	CASSYRDRVQPQHF
TRBJ1-3	16	NA	TRBV5-6	NA	TGTGCCAGCAGCCCTACCCGGCAGAGCTCTGGAAACACCATATATTTT	CASSPTRQSSGNTIYF
TRBJ1-2	16	NA	TRBV2	NA	TGTGCCAGCAGTGAAGCTGGGAGGGGGGACTACTATGGCTACACCTTC	CASSEAGRGDYYGYTF
TRBJ2-2	16	TRBD1	TRBV27	NA	TGTGCCAGCAACCCCGACAGGGTTTTGAACACCGGGGAGCTGTTTTTT	CASNPDRVLNTGELFF
TRBJ1-2	13	NA	TRBV6-6	NA	TGTGCCAGCAGTTACTCAACAGGGAATGGCTACACCTTC	CASSYSTGNGYTF
TRBJ1-1	13	NA	TRBV5-4	NA	TGTGCCAGCAGCAGAGCAGTGAACACTGAAGCTTTCTTT	CASSRAVNTEAFF
TRBJ1-5	15	NA	TRBV2	once	TGTGCCAGCAGTATCGACAGATGGAGCAATCAGCCCCAGCATTTT	CASSIDRWSNQPQHF
TRBJ2-7	15	TRBD2	TRBV7-6	NA	TGTGCCAGCAGTTCGACGGGGGGTACCTCCCACGAGCAGTACTTC	CASSSTGGTSHEQYF
TRBJ1-4	14	TRBD1	TRBV30	NA	TGTGCCTGGAAGACGACAGGGGGCTTAGAAAAACTGTTTTTT	CAWKTTGGLEKLFF
TRBJ1-3	14	NA	TRBV9	NA	TGTGCCAGCAGCGCCGGGATCTCTGGAAACACCATATATTTT	CASSAGISGNTIYF
TRBJ2-5	12	TRBD1	TRBV10-3	NA	TGTGCCATCGGGACAGACCAAGAGACCCAGTACTTC	CAIGTDQETQYF
TRBJ2-1	15	TRBD2	TRBV11-2	NA	TGTGCCAGCAGCGCTGCGGGGGGCGTATACAATGAGCAGTTCTTC	CASSAAGGVYNEQFF
TRBJ1-2	17	TRBD1	TRBV6-1	NA	TGTGCCAGCAGTGATAGCTCGACAGGGACCAGGATTTATGGCTACACCTTC	CASSDSSTGTRIYGYTF
TRBJ1-5	14	NA	TRBV5-3	NA	TGTGCCAGAAGCTTGGTGGTGGAGAGTCAGCCCCAGCATTTT	CARSLVVESQPQHF
TRBJ1-3	14	NA	TRBV30	NA	TGTGCCTGGAGTGCAGGAAGGGCTGGAAACACCATATATTTT	CAWSAGRAGNTIYF
TRBJ2-7	14	NA	TRBV30	NA	TGTGCCTGGACGAGGACTTCTCACTCCTACGAGCAGTACTTC	CAWTRTSHSYEQYF
TRBJ2-2	14	NA	TRBV7-3	NA	TGTGCCAGCAGCCCGGACAGACTCACCGGGGAGCTGTTTTTT	CASSPDRLTGELFF
TRBJ2-7	11	TRBD2	TRBV28	NA	TGTGCCAGCAGGCGCGGGGGGTGGGGGTACTTC	CASRRGGWGYF
TRBJ2-2	14	NA	TRBV30	once	TGTGCCTGGAGTACGGGACTGAACACCGGGGAGCTGTTTTTT	CAWSTGLNTGELFF
TRBJ2-3	16	NA	TRBV7-9	NA	TGTGCCAGCAGCTTAGCGGGACGGTATGTGACAGATACGCAGTATTTT	CASSLAGRYVTDTQYF
TRBJ2-1	14	TRBD2	TRBV7-3	NA	TGTGCCAGCAGTTCGACGGGAGGGCCAGGTGAGCAGTTCTTC	CASSSTGGPGEQFF
TRBJ1-1	15	NA	TRBV6-2/TRBV6-3	NA	TGTGCCAGCAGTTACGATCGACCGATGAACACTGAAGCTTTCTTT	CASSYDRPMNTEAFF
TRBJ2-3	14	NA	TRBV19	NA	TGTGCCAGTACCGGACAGTTTTCCGCAGATACGCAGTATTTT	CASTGQFSADTQYF
TRBJ2-7	15	NA	TRBV27	NA	TGTGCCAGCAGTTCTCAGGACACTCTACTCTACGAGCAGTACTTC	CASSSQDTLLYEQYF
TRBJ2-7	10	NA	TRBV7-3	NA	TGTGCCAGCAACAGGTGCGAGCAGTACTTC	CASNRCEQYF
TRBJ2-5	15	NA	TRBV6-5	NA	TGTGCCAGCAGTTACTCCCGGACCCGGGGGGAGACCCAGTACTTC	CASSYSRTRGETQYF
TRBJ1-2	14	NA	TRBV6-1	NA	TGTGCCAGCAGTGAGGAGGGGAGCGCCTATGGCTACACCTTC	CASSEEGSAYGYTF
TRBJ1-2	15	NA	TRBV18	once	TGTGCCAGCTCACCACGAAGCAGCCTCACCTATGGCTACACCTTC	CASSPRSSLTYGYTF
TRBJ1-1	14	TRBD1	TRBV2	NA	TGTGCCAGCAGCGGACAGGGTTTGAACACTGAAGCTTTCTTT	CASSGQGLNTEAFF
TRBJ2-7	14	NA	TRBV7-9	many	TGTGCCGTAATGGAGGACACGAGCTTCTACGAGCAGTACTTC	CAVMEDTSFYEQYF
TRBJ2-2	15	NA	TRBV6-1	NA	TGTGCCAGCAGTGATTGGGCAGCGAACACCGGGGAGCTGTTTTTT	CASSDWAANTGELFF
TRBJ1-5	14	TRBD1	TRBV7-9	NA	TGTGCCAGCAGTTTGACAGGGGGGAATCAGCCCCAGCATTTT	CASSLTGGNQPQHF
TRBJ2-3	14	NA	TRBV29-1	NA	TGCAGCGTTCGTGAGGGAGCTAGCACAGATACGCAGTATTTT	CSVREGASTDTQYF